This TCR beta chain derives from a study of metastatic and nonmetastatic thyroid tumors. Study information: Repertoires from malignant and benign thyroid patients were compared across blood and tumor or nodule tissue.

Thyroid surgery took place with no prior treatment in any patient. TCRdb reprocessed the PCR reads using MiXCR. The table lists around 20,000 clones, around 30% of them singletons. This clone has only a few counts. V was clipped by 4 bases and J by 0 bases; unmatched bases: 2. In germline, CDR1 is MDHEN, CDR2 SYDVKM. The CDR3 has 14 residues. The sequencing sample was made of tumor tissue. The V call is TRBV28, the J call TRBJ1-2, with TRBD1 matching 7 bases. This receptor was identified in a male donor with papillary thyroid cancer or a benign thyroid nodule (not recorded which). Some clones in this sample may be carry-over from other donors' samples. The CDR3 region has the DNA TGTGCCAGCAGTTCAGGGGGGCCTAACTATGGCTACACCTTC. Translated: CASSSGGPNYGYTF.